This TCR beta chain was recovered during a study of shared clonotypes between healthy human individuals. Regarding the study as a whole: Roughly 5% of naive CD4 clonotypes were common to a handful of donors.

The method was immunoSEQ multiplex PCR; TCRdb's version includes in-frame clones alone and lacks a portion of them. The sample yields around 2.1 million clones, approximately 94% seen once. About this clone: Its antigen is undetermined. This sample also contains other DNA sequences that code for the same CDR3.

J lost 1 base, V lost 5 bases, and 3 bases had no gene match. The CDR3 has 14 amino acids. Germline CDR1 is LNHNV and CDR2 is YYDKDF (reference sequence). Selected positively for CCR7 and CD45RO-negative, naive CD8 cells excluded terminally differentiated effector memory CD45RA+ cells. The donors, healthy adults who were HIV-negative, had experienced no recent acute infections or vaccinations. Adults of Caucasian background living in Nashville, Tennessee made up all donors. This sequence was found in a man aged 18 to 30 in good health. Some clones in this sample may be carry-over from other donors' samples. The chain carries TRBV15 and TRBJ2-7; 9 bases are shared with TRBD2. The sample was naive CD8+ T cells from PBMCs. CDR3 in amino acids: CATSPRGGSYEQYF. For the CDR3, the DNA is TGTGCCACCAGCCCGCGGGGGGGATCCTACGAGCAGTACTTC.